The rows below give T cell receptor beta chains drawn from one sample of a study of post-analysis software for immune sequencing data. Each CDR3 protein is one row after TCRdb ran MiXCR on the PCR reads. The sample has around 770,000 distinct CDR3 sequences, 40% to 55% seen once. The sample consisted of blood. The receptors stem from a girl under 18 with multiple sclerosis. Each CDR3 is given with its conserved first and last residue. D genes are given only for firm matches. Rows give clone size only sometimes, using once, few, many, or a class for an expanded clone.

j_call v_call d_call clone_size cdr3_aa cdr3_nt
TRBJ2-6 TRBV13 TRBD1 NA CASSFPRTGPSSGANVLTF TGTGCCAGCAGCTTCCCAAGGACAGGGCCGAGCTCTGGGGCCAACGTCCTGACTTTC
TRBJ2-3 TRBV20-1 TRBD1 few CSARADRGGADTQYF TGCAGTGCTAGAGCCGACAGGGGGGGCGCAGATACGCAGTATTTT
TRBJ1-2 TRBV7-8 NA NA CASSPDRGPGYTF TGTGCCAGCAGCCCGGACCGGGGGCCTGGCTACACCTTC
TRBJ2-7 TRBV5-1 TRBD2 once CASSLAGLAVTYEQYF TGCGCCAGCAGCTTGGCAGGGCTAGCGGTTACCTACGAGCAGTACTTC
TRBJ2-3 TRBV29-1 NA few CSAHGDTQYF TGCAGCGCTCACGGAGATACGCAGTATTTT
TRBJ2-1 TRBV6-2/TRBV6-3 TRBD2 NA CASSYWRRGGNEQFF TGTGCCAGCAGTTACTGGCGACGGGGGGGGAATGAGCAGTTCTTC
TRBJ2-3 TRBV30 TRBD2 once CAWSQRERDTQYF TGTGCCTGGAGCCAGCGGGAGCGAGATACGCAGTATTTT
TRBJ1-2 TRBV20-1 TRBD1 few CSARRTGTYGYTF TGCAGTGCTAGGCGGACAGGGACCTATGGCTACACCTTC
TRBJ1-1 TRBV4-2 TRBD1 once CASSHLRGNAEAFF TGTGCCAGCAGCCACCTCAGGGGGAACGCTGAAGCTTTCTTT
TRBJ2-1 TRBV5-6 TRBD1 NA CASSLRTGGAERTRRFF TGTGCCAGCAGCTTGAGGACAGGGGGCGCGGAGCGGACCAGAAGGTTCTTC
TRBJ2-7 TRBV14 NA few CASSQISQGKQYF TGTGCCAGCAGCCAAATCAGTCAAGGGAAACAGTACTTC
TRBJ2-7 TRBV20-1 TRBD2 few CSGTSGGSYEQYF TGCAGTGGCACTAGCGGGGGGTCCTACGAGCAGTACTTC
TRBJ1-2 TRBV3-1 NA NA CASSQDILTF TGTGCCAGCAGCCAAGATATTCTCACCTTC
TRBJ2-1 TRBV9 TRBD1 NA CASSETGPSSYNEQFF TGTGCCAGCAGCGAGACAGGGCCGAGCTCCTACAATGAGCAGTTCTTC
TRBJ2-5 TRBV7-6 NA few CASSLVSGETQYF TGTGCCAGCAGCTTAGTTAGTGGGGAGACCCAGTACTTC
TRBJ2-7 TRBV27 TRBD1 once CASRKETDRYYEQYF TGTGCCAGCAGGAAGGAAACGGACAGGTACTACGAGCAGTACTTC
TRBJ2-1 TRBV6-2/TRBV6-3 NA once CASSLAGLERDEQFF TGTGCCAGCAGTTTGGCCGGTCTCGAACGGGATGAGCAGTTCTTC
TRBJ2-1 TRBV5-1 TRBD2 NA CASSITSDPNEQFF TGCGCCAGCAGCATAACTAGCGACCCCAATGAGCAGTTCTTC
TRBJ2-3 TRBV27 TRBD2 few CASSLGRLAGAGDTQYF TGTGCCAGCAGTTTAGGGCGTCTAGCGGGAGCCGGAGATACGCAGTATTTT
TRBJ1-1 TRBV29-1 NA many CSVDRGAVAFF TGCAGCGTTGACAGGGGCGCGGTGGCTTTCTTT
TRBJ2-5 TRBV7-7 TRBD2 few CASSLAGGRQETQYF TGTGCTAGCAGCTTGGCGGGAGGTCGGCAAGAGACCCAGTACTTC
TRBJ2-5 TRBV12-3/TRBV12-4 TRBD1 few CASSIDRVAETQYF TGTGCCAGCAGTATCGACAGGGTTGCAGAGACCCAGTACTTC
TRBJ1-2 TRBV3-1 NA NA CASSQDVRANYGYTF TGTGCCAGCAGCCAAGACGTCAGAGCTAACTATGGCTACACCTTC
TRBJ2-3 TRBV20-1 NA NA CSAHSDGVSTDTQYF TGCAGTGCTCACTCCGACGGGGTTTCAACAGATACGCAGTATTTT
TRBJ2-1 TRBV12-3/TRBV12-4 TRBD1 NA CASSSNRGGEQFF TGTGCCAGCAGTTCTAACAGGGGTGGGGAGCAGTTCTTC
TRBJ2-7 TRBV28 TRBD1 NA CASSFYLTTGAGSYEQYF TGTGCCAGCAGTTTCTACCTCACGACAGGGGCCGGCTCCTACGAGCAGTACTTC
TRBJ2-3 TRBV7-2 NA NA CASSVGQTSRDTQYF TGTGCCAGCAGCGTGGGACAGACTAGCAGGGATACGCAGTATTTT
TRBJ1-2 TRBV6-5 NA few CASSYSIGAWWAGDGYTF TGTGCCAGCAGTTACTCGATAGGAGCCTGGTGGGCAGGAGATGGCTACACCTTC
TRBJ2-5 TRBV7-9 NA NA CASSPMQENQETQYF TGTGCCAGCAGCCCAATGCAGGAAAACCAAGAGACCCAGTACTTC
TRBJ2-1 TRBV6-2/TRBV6-3 NA NA CASSYGGDLLNEQFF TGTGCCAGCAGTTACGGGGGAGACCTCCTCAATGAGCAGTTCTTC
TRBJ2-1 TRBV3-1 TRBD2 NA CASSQVAGVDNEQFF TGTGCCAGCAGCCAAGTAGCGGGAGTGGACAATGAGCAGTTCTTC
TRBJ2-5 TRBV7-9 NA NA CASSGREETQYF TGTGCCAGCAGTGGGCGAGAAGAGACCCAGTACTTC
TRBJ2-1 TRBV29-1 NA once CSALVTDEQFF TGCAGCGCGCTGGTAACGGATGAGCAGTTCTTC
TRBJ2-6 TRBV29-1 TRBD2 NA CSVELGLVNPGANVLTF TGCAGCGTTGAGTTGGGACTAGTGAACCCTGGGGCCAACGTCCTGACTTTC
TRBJ1-1 TRBV18 TRBD1 NA CASSPLGTVGAHTEAFF TGTGCCAGCTCACCATTAGGGACAGTGGGGGCCCACACTGAAGCTTTCTTT
TRBJ2-5 TRBV29-1 NA few CSEPRPHTAQETQYF TGCAGCGAACCCAGGCCCCACACCGCCCAAGAGACCCAGTACTTC